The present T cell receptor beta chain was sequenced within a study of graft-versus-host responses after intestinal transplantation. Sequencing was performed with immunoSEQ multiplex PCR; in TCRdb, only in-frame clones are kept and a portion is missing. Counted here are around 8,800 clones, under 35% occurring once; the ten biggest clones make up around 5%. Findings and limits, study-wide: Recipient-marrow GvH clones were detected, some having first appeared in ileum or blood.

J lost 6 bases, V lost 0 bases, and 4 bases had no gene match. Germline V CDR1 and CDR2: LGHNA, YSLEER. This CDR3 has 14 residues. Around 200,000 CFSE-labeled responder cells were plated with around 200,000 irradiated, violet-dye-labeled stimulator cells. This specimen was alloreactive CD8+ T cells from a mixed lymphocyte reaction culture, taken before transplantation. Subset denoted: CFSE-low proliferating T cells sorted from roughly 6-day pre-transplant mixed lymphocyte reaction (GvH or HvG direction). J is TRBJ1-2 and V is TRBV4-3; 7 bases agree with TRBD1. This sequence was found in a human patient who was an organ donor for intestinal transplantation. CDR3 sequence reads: CASSQDRGENGYTF. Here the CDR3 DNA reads TGCGCCAGCAGCCAAGACAGGGGGGAGAATGGCTACACCTTC.